This is a list of T cell receptor beta chains from one sample in a study of cytomegalovirus exposure and HLA in healthy donors. TCRdb keeps only in-frame clones here, not all; method: immunoSEQ multiplex PCR. The data contain 150,000 to 250,000 clones, over 75% of them singletons. The specimen sequenced was PBMCs. Every receptor here comes from a woman in her forties or fifties in good health and CMV-seronegative. Each CDR3 is given with its conserved first and last residue. A D gene is named only where the DNA matches it firmly. The listing skips clone size in some rows; elsewhere it reads once, few, many or a size class.

CDR3 length	V gene	D gene	J gene	clone size	CDR3 protein	CDR3 DNA
17	TRBV6-1	TRBD1	TRBJ2-4	.	CASSEGGQGLAKNIQYF	TGTGCCAGCAGTGAAGGGGGACAGGGGTTAGCCAAAAACATTCAGTACTTC
15	TRBV7-9	.	TRBJ2-6	few	CASSFGGSGANVLTF	TGTGCCAGCAGCTTTGGGGGGTCTGGGGCCAACGTCCTGACTTTC
13	TRBV18	.	TRBJ1-2	.	CASSPWDTYGYTF	TGTGCCAGCTCCCCATGGGACACCTATGGCTACACCTTC
13	TRBV11-2	.	TRBJ1-4	.	CASSWGLNEKLFF	TGTGCCAGCAGCTGGGGGCTTAATGAAAAACTGTTTTTT
13	TRBV6-5	.	TRBJ2-7	.	CASSYSLSYEQYF	TGTGCCAGCAGTTACTCATTATCCTACGAGCAGTACTTC
15	TRBV7-2	.	TRBJ2-3	once	CASSLDRTSTDTQYF	TGTGCCAGCAGCTTAGACAGGACGAGCACAGATACGCAGTATTTT
16	TRBV5-5	TRBD1	TRBJ2-1	.	CASSHIRQGGQREQFF	TGTGCCAGCAGCCACATACGACAGGGCGGGCAGCGTGAGCAGTTCTTC
15	TRBV6-5	.	TRBJ2-2	.	CASRITGTGTGELFF	TGTGCCAGCAGAATTACAGGGACGGGCACCGGGGAGCTGTTTTTT
14	TRBV19	.	TRBJ2-7	.	CASSTATGAYEQYF	TGTGCCAGTAGTACCGCCACGGGGGCCTACGAGCAGTACTTC
14	TRBV7-2	.	TRBJ1-5	.	CASSPEGGTRPQHF	TGTGCCAGCAGTCCCGAGGGGGGGACCCGGCCCCAGCATTTT